This TCR beta chain was observed in a study of blood T cell repertoires in COVID-19 (dated by TCRdb to 2019 to 2021). Concerning the study at large: Samples from collaborators originated in the United States, Italy and Spain and spanned both the acute and convalescent phases of COVID-19. The dataset comprised deeply sampled blood TCRbeta repertoires from subjects exposed to, actively infected with, or recovered from COVID-19. The samples were drawn from two sources: the first 160 participants of the ongoing ImmuneRACE study, and 1,254 subjects contributed by 6 global collaborators. Where available, HLA class I and class II types were obtained from metadata supplied by the sample provider rather than from assay-based typing. The repertoires were released in a freely available public database intended as a resource for research on the immune response to SARS-CoV-2. The prospective study material was composed of cDNA or gDNA derived from T cells, B-cell-depleted T cells, or PBMCs. The sample metadata nearly always contained a de-identified subject ID, COVID-19 status, age in years and sex. Summary of the overall study and its limitations: How much clinical and demographic metadata was included differed by source and by participant, and the metadata was provided uncurated.

Based on the germline V gene, the CDR1 and CDR2 sequences are KGHSH and LQKENI. The CDR3 runs 13 amino acids, cysteine and phenylalanine included. The entry retains the CDR3 DNA only, 39 bases that are in frame from base 1. Cut back by 2 bases and 1 base, the V and J ends lie 5 bases apart. The collaborating institutions used their own protocols to collect whole blood in K2EDTA tubes. For TCRbeta analysis, collaborators shipped samples in one of three forms: frozen whole blood, isolated PBMCs, or DNA extracted from either of those sample types. This clone was observed once. The antigen it binds to is not known. Per-base quality was not reported, and no clone a single base away is much larger than it. TCRbeta CDR3 regions were amplified from genomic DNA by means of the immunoSEQ Assay, a bias-controlled multiplex PCR. As for the authors' bioinformatics: The number of nucleated cells in each sample was estimated by amplification of reference gene primers within the assay. To quantify the absolute abundance of each unique TCRbeta CDR3 rearrangement, sequence reads were collapsed and filtered. For each sample, productive Simpson clonality was calculated as the square root of Simpson's diversity index across productive rearrangements. TCRdb took this table from immuneACCESS and kept in-frame rearrangements with V and J called. Such tables lack part of the clones; where checked against another copy, unresolved V genes explain under half of the gap, and the rest is unexplained. That table gives V, J and clone size, and the DNA gave D and trimming. The sample profile shows 80,000 to 95,000 clones; approximately 80% of them were found once. The top ten constitute 30% to 35% of the sample.

This receptor was taken from a woman of 80 years or more with active or convalescent COVID-19. The chain couples TRBV18 to TRBJ2-5, and perhaps TRBD1 as D gene, on 5 matching bases. Sequencing was carried out using peripheral blood. The CDR3 protein: CASSPDSQETQYF. The nucleotide sequence is given as TGTGCCAGCTCACCAGACAGCCAAGAGACCCAGTACTTC.